The next 20 T cell receptor beta chains were all read from a single sample in a study of blood T cell repertoires in COVID-19. Repertoires were generated with immunoSEQ multiplex PCR, while TCRdb's copy carries only in-frame clones and drops some. Here the sample spans about 170,000 clones, approximately 91% being singletons. The material sequenced was peripheral blood. These receptor sequences come from a man aged 18 to 29 with COVID-19, enrolled during active disease.

V usage is TRBV6-2 or TRBV6-3 and J usage is TRBJ2-1; D is unclear. Per the germline V gene, CDR1 is MNHEY and CDR2 is SVGEGT. V was trimmed by 4 bases and J by 6 bases, leaving 13 bases between them. The CDR3 is made up of 14 amino acids. The CDR3 region is CASSLGGPGNEQFF. Written as DNA, the CDR3 is TGTGCCAGCAGTTTAGGTGGTCCGGGCAATGAGCAGTTCTTC.

The chain combines TRBV28 with TRBJ1-6, with D possibly matching TRBD1 (5 bases). CDR1 is MDHEN and CDR2 is SYDVKM in the germline V gene. This CDR3 is built from 14 residues. V lost 8 bases and J 5 bases, leaving 13 bases between the germline ends. CDR3 in amino acids: CASSLRQNNSPLHF. CDR3 nucleotide sequence: TGTGCCAGCTCCCTGAGACAGAATAATTCACCCCTCCACTTT.

The chain recombines TRBV24-1 with TRBJ2-7, with D tentatively TRBD1 (5 bases). The germline V and J ends were trimmed by 3 bases and 4 bases, with 9 bases remaining between them. CDR3 length equals 13 residues. Germline V lookup: CDR1 KGHDR, CDR2 SFDVKD. The CDR3 DNA is TGTGCCACCAGTGATGACAGCAGATACGAGCAGTACTTC. This encodes CATSDDSRYEQYF.

The rearrangement links TRBV10-3 to TRBJ2-1; 7 bases fit TRBD1. CDR1 is ENHRY, CDR2 SYGVKD, per germline. The CDR3 sequence is 14 residues long. V dropped 4 bases and J dropped 2; count of bases not matched to a gene: 2. The CDR3 DNA sequence: TGTGCCATCAGTGGCGACAGGGCCTACAATGAGCAGTTCTTC. Amino acid sequence: CAISGDRAYNEQFF.

In this sample, this clone turned up once. V gene TRBV24-1 combines with J gene TRBJ2-1, with 10 bases lining up with TRBD1. The CDR3 totals 15 residues. CDR1 and CDR2 (germline): KGHDR, SFDVKD. The junction had 6 bases not matched to a gene; V was cut back by 3 bases and J by 8 bases. This CDR3 reads CATSDPGQGRYEQFF. In DNA form, the CDR3 reads TGTGCCACCAGTGATCCGGGACAGGGGCGCTATGAGCAGTTCTTC.

The rearrangement links TRBV30 to TRBJ2-7; maybe TRBD2 (6 bases). Germline V CDR1 and CDR2: GTSNPN, SVGIG (reference sequence). The CDR3 covers 14 residues. The V end lost 1 base, the J end lost 2 bases, and 12 bases lay between the germline ends. The CDR3 loop is CAWSGGTDTYEQYF. The CDR3 DNA reads TGTGCCTGGAGTGGAGGGACTGACACCTACGAGCAGTACTTC.

The V call is TRBV6-5, the J call TRBJ2-1, with 12 nucleotides matching TRBD2. Trimming took 4 bases from V and 6 from J; bases not matched to a gene: 7. Germline CDR1 reads MNHEY; CDR2 reads SVGAGI. This CDR3 has 16 residues. CDR3 DNA sequence: TGTGCCAGCAGTTCAGAGACTAGCGGGAGTGCCAATGAGCAGTTCTTC. As protein: CASSSETSGSANEQFF.

This rearrangement joins TRBV19 to TRBJ2-7; 7 bases match TRBD1. The J segment lost 5 bases and the V segment lost 3 bases, leaving 7 bases of the junction unmatched. The CDR3 has 14 amino acids. CDR1 and CDR2 (germline): LNHDA, SQIVND (reference sequence). CDR3 region: CASSITGEFDEQYF. CDR3 coding DNA: TGTGCCAGTAGTATTACAGGGGAATTCGACGAGCAGTACTTC.

The genes are TRBV2 and TRBJ1-5; no definite D call. V was clipped by 1 base and J by 7 bases, with 5 bases between them. Looked up from germline, CDR1 is SNHLY and CDR2 is FYNNEI. This CDR3 is 12 amino acids long. This CDR3 reads CASSEVGQPQHF. The CDR3 coding sequence is TGTGCCAGCAGTGAAGTGGGCCAGCCCCAGCATTTT.

The gene calls are TRBV19 and TRBJ1-2; no definite D call. The V and J ends lost 1 base and 3 bases respectively, with 9 bases between them. In germline, CDR1 is LNHDA, CDR2 SQIVND (reference sequence). CDR3 length: 14 amino acids. This chain's CDR3 is CASSIGRLHYGYTF. CDR3 nucleotide sequence: TGTGCCAGTAGTATAGGACGACTTCACTATGGCTACACCTTC.

The chain is built from TRBV10-3 and TRBJ2-7, with 9 bases aligning to TRBD1. After removal of 2 bases from V and 4 bases from J, the junction contained 6 bases not matched to a gene. This CDR3 contains 15 residues. The germline CDR1 and CDR2 sequences are ENHRY and SYGVKD. The CDR3 region is CAISEPGTGQYEQYF. The CDR3 DNA reads as TGTGCCATCAGTGAGCCAGGGACAGGGCAATACGAGCAGTACTTC.

The V call is TRBV15, the J call TRBJ2-1, with D uncertain. Germline V lookup: CDR1 LNHNV, CDR2 YYDKDF (reference sequence). The CDR3 contains 13 residues. Trimming left V 1 base short and J 5 bases short, with 6 bases between. The CDR3 reads CATSRVPDNEQFF. In nucleotides, the CDR3 is TGTGCCACCAGCAGAGTCCCAGACAATGAGCAGTTCTTC. The full variable domain, completed using reference TRBV15 and TRBJ2-1, is DAMVIQNPRYQVTQFGKPVTLSCSQTLNHNVMYWYQQKSSQAPKLLFHYYDKDFNNEADTPDNFQSRRPNTSFCFLDIRSPGLGDTAMYLCATSRVPDNEQFFGPGTRLTVL.

V is TRBV6-5 and J is TRBJ2-7, with 11 nucleotides matching TRBD2. Germline CDR1 MNHEY, CDR2 SVGAGI. This CDR3 has 15 amino acids. The V and J ends lost 4 bases and 4 bases, in that order; junction bases with no gene match: 6. This CDR3 reads CASSSSGTSGYEQYF. In DNA, the CDR3 is TGTGCCAGCAGTTCCTCCGGGACTAGCGGATACGAGCAGTACTTC.

The J gene is TRBJ1-3, the V gene TRBV7-2; no firm D call. Per the germline V gene, CDR1 is SGHTA and CDR2 is FQGNSA. Deletions cut 8 bases from V and 0 bases from J, with 8 bases between. CDR3 length: 13 amino acids. CDR3 residues: CASRAGSGNTIYF. In nucleotides, the CDR3 is TGTGCCAGCCGGGCGGGCTCTGGAAACACCATATATTTT.

The chain is built from TRBV10-1 and TRBJ2-3; D is perhaps TRBD1 (6 bases). V shed 5 bases and J shed 1 base, with 16 bases lying between them. This CDR3 region has 16 residues. Germline V lookup: CDR1 WNHNN, CDR2 SYGVQD (reference sequence). CDR3: CASSQPRAGGTDTQYF. The CDR3, as DNA: TGCGCCAGCAGTCAACCCCGTGCAGGGGGCACAGATACGCAGTATTTT.

The V gene is TRBV4-1, the J gene TRBJ2-7; 9 nucleotides align to TRBD2. Trimming took 1 base from V and 3 from J; bases not matched to a gene: 4. This CDR3 contains 15 residues. Germline loops: CDR1 MGHRA, CDR2 YSYEKL. As DNA, the CDR3 is TGCGCCAGCAGCCAAGTGGGGACTAGCTACTACGAGCAGTACTTC. Translated, it gives CASSQVGTSYYEQYF.

This clone was detected once. DNA for the CDR3: TGTGCCAGCAGCCCAGAGACAGGGTACAACGAGCAGTACTTC. It is translated as CASSPETGYNEQYF. This sequence joins TRBV3-1 (or the pseudogene TRBV3-2) and TRBJ2-7; 7 positions agree with TRBD1. Germline CDR1 and CDR2: LGHDT and YNNKEL (reference sequence). The CDR3 is made up of 14 amino acids. Trimming took 4 bases from V and 5 from J; bases not matched to a gene: 8.

Concerning this clone: The sample carries other DNA sequences with the same CDR3. The V and J genes are TRBV7-8 and TRBJ2-7; D is unresolved. The V gene's germline CDR1 is SGHVS and CDR2 FQNEAQ. The V end lost 1 base, the J end lost 1 base, and 5 bases lay between the germline ends. There are 13 residues in the CDR3. CDR3 sequence reads: CASSLDRSYEQYF. The CDR3 region has the DNA TGTGCCAGCAGCTTAGACAGATCCTACGAGCAGTACTTC.

This clone was seen once. V gene TRBV27 combines with J gene TRBJ2-7; TRBD1 matches 7 bases. Trimming at V came to 4 bases and at J to 2 bases, leaving 2 bases not matched to a gene. The CDR3 covers 13 residues. Germline CDR1 and CDR2: MNHEY and SMNVEV (reference sequence). CDR3 protein: CASSWTGPYEQYF. DNA for the CDR3: TGTGCCAGCAGTTGGACAGGACCCTACGAGCAGTACTTC.

This chain links TRBV28 with TRBJ1-2, with D maybe TRBD1 (5 bases). Germline V lookup: CDR1 MDHEN, CDR2 SYDVKM. This CDR3 is built from 14 residues. V lost 4 bases and J 6 bases, leaving 15 bases between the germline ends. The CDR3 is CASSSQPTDDGYTF. CDR3 coding DNA: TGTGCCAGCAGTTCCCAGCCGACAGATGATGGCTACACCTTC.